This T cell receptor beta chain was identified during a study of cytomegalovirus exposure and HLA in healthy donors (dated by TCRdb to the late 2010s). About the study as a whole: According to a later analysis, the roughly 120 validation repertoires were produced on the same platform as the approximately 610 repertoires of the first cohort. A separate validation cohort of roughly 110 different subjects was used in addition to the roughly 670-subject first cohort. The study aimed to test whether cataloging public T cell receptors could reveal signatures of past pathogen exposure. To predict cytomegalovirus infection status, the study brought together high-throughput TCR immunosequencing, statistical association of individual TCRs with disease status, and machine learning.

What the work shows at the level of the full study, not this receptor alone: It was suggested by the authors that the approach could potentially be generalized to other disease states and immunological phenotypes. Of the cluster scores, roughly 95% were above 0 in a later analysis, which found that TCRs clustered in the first cohort also tended to co-occur in the 120 or so validation repertoires. Three of the identified cytomegalovirus-associated TCR beta chains were confirmed in vitro to be specific for cytomegalovirus antigens. Most TCR sequences were observed very rarely across donors, whereas some public TCRs were present in many individuals. Cytomegalovirus status was reported to be diagnosed by the classifier with high specificity and sensitivity in both the original and validation cohorts. In the study, around 150 TCR beta chains were listed as associated with cytomegalovirus. A later analysis lacked HLA typing for the validation cohort, so it scored co-occurrence in that cohort across all 120 or so repertoires.

CDR1 and CDR2, per the germline V gene (reference sequence), are LNHDA and SQIVND. At the junction V is shortened by 5 bases and J by 1 base; bases outside the gene matches: 3. The CDR3, from cysteine to phenylalanine, totals 14 residues. This entry keeps only the CDR3 DNA: 42 bases, framed from base 1. The library was made by the immunoSEQ multiplex PCR assay. In the original analysis: A statistical classification framework was built for diagnosing cytomegalovirus status from the catalog of TCR beta chain sequences. Drawn from immuneACCESS, this table holds only the in-frame rearrangements with V and J called that TCRdb kept. Clones are partly lost; checked studies trace under half to an unresolved V gene and leave the rest unexplained. V and J calls and clone size are copied from that table; D and trimming were computed from the DNA. Counted in this sample were tens of thousands of clones; 94% of them appeared once. 1.5% to 1.7% of the sample goes to the ten largest clones.

About this clone itself: The target of this receptor is not known. The sample holds no much larger clone one base away, and base qualities are not on file.

Separate from the approximately 700-subject first cohort, the validation cohort of 95 to 150 subjects was the group to which the donors belonged. The rearranged chain carries TRBV19 and TRBJ2-5, and 8 bases in between align with TRBD2. Sequencing used PBMCs. The source is a man between 18 and 35 years old in good health and CMV-seropositive. Read as DNA, the sequence is TGTGCCAGTAGTTTCCTAGCGGGCCAAGAGACCCAGTACTTC. It codes for CASSFLAGQETQYF.